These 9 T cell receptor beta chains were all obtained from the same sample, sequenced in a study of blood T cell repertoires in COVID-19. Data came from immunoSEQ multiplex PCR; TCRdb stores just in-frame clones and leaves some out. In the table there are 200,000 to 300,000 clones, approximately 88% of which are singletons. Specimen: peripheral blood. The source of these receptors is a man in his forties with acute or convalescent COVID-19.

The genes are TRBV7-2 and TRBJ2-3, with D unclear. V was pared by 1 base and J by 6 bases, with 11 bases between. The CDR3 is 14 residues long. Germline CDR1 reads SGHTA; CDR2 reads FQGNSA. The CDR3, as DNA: TGTGCCAGCAGCTTAGGGGCCAGACCGGATACGCAGTATTTT. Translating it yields CASSLGARPDTQYF.

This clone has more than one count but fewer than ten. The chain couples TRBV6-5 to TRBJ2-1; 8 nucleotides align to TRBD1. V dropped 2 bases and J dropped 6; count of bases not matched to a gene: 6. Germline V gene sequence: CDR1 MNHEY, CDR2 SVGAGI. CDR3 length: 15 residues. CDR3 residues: CASSYGQGSSNEQFF. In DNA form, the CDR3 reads TGTGCCAGCAGTTACGGACAGGGATCCAGCAATGAGCAGTTCTTC.

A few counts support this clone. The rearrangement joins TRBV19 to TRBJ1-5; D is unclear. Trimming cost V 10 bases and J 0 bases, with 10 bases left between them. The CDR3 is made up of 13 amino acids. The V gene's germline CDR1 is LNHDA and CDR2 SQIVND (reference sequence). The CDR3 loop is CATSRYSNQPQHF. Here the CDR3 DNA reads TGTGCCACCTCGCGGTATAGCAATCAGCCCCAGCATTTT.

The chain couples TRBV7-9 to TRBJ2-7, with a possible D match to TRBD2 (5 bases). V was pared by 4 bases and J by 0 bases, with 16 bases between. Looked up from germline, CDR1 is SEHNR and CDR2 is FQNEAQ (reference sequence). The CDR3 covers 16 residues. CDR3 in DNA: TGTGCCAGCAGCTACGGTTCCGGGGTCCTCTCCTACGAGCAGTACTTC. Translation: CASSYGSGVLSYEQYF. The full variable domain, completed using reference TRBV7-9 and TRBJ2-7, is DTGVSQNPRHKITKRGQNVTFRCDPISEHNRLYWYRQTLGQGPEFLTYFQNEAQLEKSRLLSDRFSAERPKGSFSTLEIQRTEQGDSAMYLCASSYGSGVLSYEQYFGPGTRLTVT.

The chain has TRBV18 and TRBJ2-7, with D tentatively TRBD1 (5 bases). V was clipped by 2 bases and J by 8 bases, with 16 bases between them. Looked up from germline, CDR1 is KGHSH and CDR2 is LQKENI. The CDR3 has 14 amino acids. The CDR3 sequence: CASSPNGQREKQYF. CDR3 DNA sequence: TGTGCCAGCTCACCAAACGGACAAAGAGAAAAGCAGTACTTC.

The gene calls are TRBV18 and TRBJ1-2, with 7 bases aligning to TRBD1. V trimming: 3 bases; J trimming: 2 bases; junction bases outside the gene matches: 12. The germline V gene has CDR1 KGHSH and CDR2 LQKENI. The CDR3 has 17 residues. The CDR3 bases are TGTGCCAGCTCACCGATGATGGACAGGAGAGTAAACTATGGCTACACCTTC. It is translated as CASSPMMDRRVNYGYTF.

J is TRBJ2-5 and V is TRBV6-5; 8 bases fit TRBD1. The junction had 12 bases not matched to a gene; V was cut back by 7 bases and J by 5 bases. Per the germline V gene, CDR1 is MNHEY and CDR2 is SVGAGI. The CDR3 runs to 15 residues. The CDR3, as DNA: TGTGCCAGCATTCGAGACAGGGGTTCGCAGGAGACCCAGTACTTC. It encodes CASIRDRGSQETQYF.

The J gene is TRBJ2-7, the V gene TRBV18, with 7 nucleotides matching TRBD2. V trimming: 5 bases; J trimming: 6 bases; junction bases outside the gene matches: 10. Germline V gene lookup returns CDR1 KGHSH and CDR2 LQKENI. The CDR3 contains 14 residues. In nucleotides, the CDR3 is TGTGCCAGCTCAACCACCAGCGCTAGCGGCGAGCAGTACTTC. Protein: CASSTTSASGEQYF.

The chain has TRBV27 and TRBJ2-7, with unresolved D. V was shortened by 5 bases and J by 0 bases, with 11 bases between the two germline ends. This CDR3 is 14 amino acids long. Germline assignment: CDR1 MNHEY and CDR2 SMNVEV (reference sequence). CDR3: CASSPHRGSYEQYF. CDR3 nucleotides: TGTGCCAGCAGTCCCCATCGAGGCTCCTACGAGCAGTACTTC.